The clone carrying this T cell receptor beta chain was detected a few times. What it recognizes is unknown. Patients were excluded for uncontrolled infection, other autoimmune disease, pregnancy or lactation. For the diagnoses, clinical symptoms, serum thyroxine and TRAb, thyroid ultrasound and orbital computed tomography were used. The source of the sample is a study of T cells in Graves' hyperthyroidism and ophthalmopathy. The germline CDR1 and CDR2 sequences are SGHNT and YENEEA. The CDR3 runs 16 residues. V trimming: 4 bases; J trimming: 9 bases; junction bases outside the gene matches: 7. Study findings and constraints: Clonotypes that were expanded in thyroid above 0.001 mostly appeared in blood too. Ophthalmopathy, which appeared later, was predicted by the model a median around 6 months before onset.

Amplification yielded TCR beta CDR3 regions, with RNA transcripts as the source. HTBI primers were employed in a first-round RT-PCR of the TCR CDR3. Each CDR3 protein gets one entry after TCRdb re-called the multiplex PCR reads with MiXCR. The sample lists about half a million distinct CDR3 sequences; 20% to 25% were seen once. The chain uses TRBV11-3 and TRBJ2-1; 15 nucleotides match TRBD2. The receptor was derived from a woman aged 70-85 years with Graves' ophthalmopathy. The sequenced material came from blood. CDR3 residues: CASSSIGLAGGAEQFF. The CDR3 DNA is TGTGCCAGCAGCTCGATCGGACTAGCGGGAGGGGCTGAGCAGTTCTTC.